A single sample is the source of the 21 T cell receptor beta chains below, sequenced in a study of identical twins. TCRdb analysed the 5' RACE reads with MiXCR anew, one entry per CDR3 protein. The table has 200,000 to 300,000 distinct CDR3 sequences, 5.5% to 7% seen once. This sample also belongs to another study, concerning yellow fever vaccine responses in identical twins.

Sequencing input: memory (CD45RO+) T cells sorted from blood. The receptors here all came from a woman aged 18-29 years in good health.

This clonotype was seen repeatedly, ten times or more. The chain is built from TRBV29-1 and TRBJ2-1; TRBD2 matches 10 bases. CDR1 is SQVTM and CDR2 is ANQGSEA in the germline V gene. J gave up 6 bases and V 5 bases, and 7 bases lay outside the gene matches. This CDR3 has 14 amino acids. The CDR3 sequence: CSVSGRAFGNEQFF. As DNA, the CDR3 is TGCAGCGTTAGCGGGAGGGCCTTCGGCAATGAGCAGTTCTTC.

The rearrangement links TRBV5-4 to TRBJ2-7, with 14 positions matching TRBD2. CDR1 and CDR2 from the germline V gene are SGHNT and YYREEE (reference sequence). The CDR3 runs to 15 residues. The V segment lost 2 bases and the J segment 7 bases; nucleotides outside the gene matches: 5. This chain's CDR3 is CASSFGTSGSEEQYF. CDR3 DNA sequence: TGTGCCAGCAGCTTTGGGACTAGCGGGAGTGAAGAGCAGTACTTC.

Many counts were recorded for this clonotype. This chain uses TRBV4-2 with TRBJ2-2; TRBD2 matches at 16 bases. Germline assignment: CDR1 LGHNA and CDR2 YNFKEQ. The CDR3 loop spans 20 amino acids. Germline trimming cut 4 bases from V and 1 base from J; bases unmatched to any gene: 9. The CDR3 coding sequence is TGTGCCAGCAGCCCCAACCCCGGGACTAGCGGGGGGGGGAACACCGGGGAGCTGTTTTTT. As protein: CASSPNPGTSGGGNTGELFF.

The genes are TRBV25-1 and TRBJ2-7; D might be TRBD2 (7 bases). This CDR3 is 14 amino acids long. Trimming shortened V by 7 bases and J by 1 base, and 14 bases separated the two germline ends. Germline assignment: CDR1 MGHDK and CDR2 SYGVNS. The CDR3 sequence is CASTRGGGSYEQYF. CDR3 DNA sequence: TGTGCCAGCACTCGCGGGGGCGGTTCCTACGAGCAGTACTTC.

V is TRBV28 and J is TRBJ1-5, with no clear D. The CDR3 has 13 residues. V gave up 10 bases and J gave up 5 bases, with 15 bases separating them. CDR1 and CDR2 from the germline V gene are MDHEN and SYDVKM. This chain's CDR3 is CATGLGAYQPQHF. CDR3 sequence (DNA): TGTGCCACCGGGCTGGGTGCTTATCAGCCCCAGCATTTT.

This chain uses TRBV20-1 with TRBJ2-1; 7 positions agree with TRBD2. The CDR3 has 15 amino acids. The germline gives CDR1 DFQATT, CDR2 SNEGSKA (reference sequence). V shed 4 bases and J 4 bases; nucleotides not matched to a gene: 10. CDR3 protein: CSATTGRVGYNEQFF. In DNA form, the CDR3 reads TGCAGTGCTACCACGGGGAGGGTGGGTTACAATGAGCAGTTCTTC.

V is TRBV27 and J is TRBJ1-1, with 10 positions matching TRBD1. The CDR3 has 15 amino acids. V shed 10 bases and J 4 bases; nucleotides not matched to a gene: 12. The germline gives CDR1 MNHEY, CDR2 SMNVEV (reference sequence). In DNA form, the CDR3 reads TGTGCCACCCTAGACAGGGGGCGGTGGGGCACTGAAGCTTTCTTT. It encodes CATLDRGRWGTEAFF.

In its sample, this clonotype was seen many times. This chain links TRBV7-9 with TRBJ1-1; possibly TRBD1 for D (5 bases). V was pared by 6 bases and J by 5 bases, with 16 bases between. The length of the CDR3 is 14 residues. Germline values: CDR1 SEHNR, CDR2 FQNEAQ (reference sequence). The CDR3 sequence is CASSLNGGMTEAFF. The CDR3 coding sequence is TGTGCCAGCAGTCTCAACGGGGGGATGACTGAAGCTTTCTTT.

This sequence joins TRBV3-1 and TRBJ2-2, with 7 bases fitting TRBD1. J lost 1 base, V lost 7 bases, and 9 bases had no gene match. Germline V gene data show CDR1 as LGHDT and CDR2 as YNNKEL (reference sequence). CDR3 length: 16 residues. CDR3 bases: TGTGCCAGCACCTCCCCTAGACAGGGGAACACCGGGGAGCTGTTTTTT. Encoded protein: CASTSPRQGNTGELFF. The complete variable domain, with remaining parts taken from reference TRBV3-1 and TRBJ2-2, reads DTAVSQTPKYLVTQMGNDKSIKCEQNLGHDTMYWYKQDSKKFLKIMFSYNNKELIINETVPNRFSPKSPDKAHLNLHINSLELGDSAVYFCASTSPRQGNTGELFFGEGSRLTVL.

Many counts were recorded for this clonotype. The V gene is TRBV6-5, the J gene TRBJ1-1; TRBD1 matches at 7 bases. The junction had 10 bases not matched to a gene; V was cut back by 6 bases and J by 0 bases. This CDR3 spans 16 amino acids. Germline V gene data show CDR1 as MNHEY and CDR2 as SVGAGI. As DNA, the CDR3 is TGTGCCAGCAGAAAGCTACAGGGGTTCATGAACACTGAAGCTTTCTTT. The encoded protein is CASRKLQGFMNTEAFF.

Here the CDR3 reads CASSPGTSLAKNIQYF. For the CDR3, the DNA is TGCGCCAGCAGCCCGGGGACTAGCCTAGCCAAAAACATTCAGTACTTC. This chain uses TRBV5-1 with TRBJ2-4; 9 nucleotides agree with TRBD2. CDR1 is SGHRS and CDR2 is YFSETQ in the germline V gene. V dropped 4 bases and J dropped 0; count of bases not matched to a gene: 5. This CDR3 comprises 16 residues.

J is TRBJ2-2 and V is TRBV6-5, with D unresolved. CDR3 length: 15 residues. Trimming stripped 2 bases from V and 1 base from J, with 8 bases between. CDR1 is MNHEY and CDR2 is SVGAGI in the germline V gene. In DNA form, the CDR3 reads TGTGCCAGCAGTTACGCTGACAAGAACACCGGGGAGCTGTTTTTT. Translation gives CASSYADKNTGELFF.

In its sample, this clonotype was seen a few times. At one boundary the junction diverges from the germline segment, which might be a read error. The chain employs TRBV7-8 and TRBJ2-5; 9 bases map to TRBD2. The CDR3 is 15 residues long. From germline, CDR1 is SGHVS and CDR2 FQNEAQ. The CDR3 coding sequence is TGTGCCAGCAGCGTAGCGGGAGAGCGGCAAGAGACCCAGTACTTC. Translation gives CASSVAGERQETQYF.

The chain joins TRBV11-2 to TRBJ2-5; TRBD2 matches at 7 bases. Germline trimming cut 5 bases from V and 4 bases from J; bases unmatched to any gene: 7. Germline loops: CDR1 SGHAT, CDR2 FQNNGV. The CDR3 has 14 amino acids. The CDR3: CASSPTGRGETQYF. The CDR3 nucleotides read TGTGCCAGCAGCCCAACGGGGAGGGGAGAGACCCAGTACTTC.

The chain joins TRBV6-5 to TRBJ1-3, with no clear D. V lost 0 bases, J lost 2 bases, and 14 bases lay in between. This CDR3 contains 17 residues. CDR1 and CDR2 from the germline V gene are MNHEY and SVGAGI. CDR3 coding DNA: TGTGCCAGCAGTTACTCGCCCTTGACCGGGACTGGAAACACCATATATTTT. It yields the protein CASSYSPLTGTGNTIYF.

The chain couples TRBV3-1 to TRBJ2-2; a weak D match, TRBD1 (7 bases). With 3 bases removed from V and 2 bases from J, the gap between germline ends came to 13 bases. The CDR3 covers 16 residues. From germline, CDR1 is LGHDT and CDR2 YNNKEL (reference sequence). CDR3 nucleotides: TGTGCCAGCAGCCAGTGGGGGGACAGAAACACCGGGGAGCTGTTTTTT. It codes for CASSQWGDRNTGELFF.

The table lists this clonotype with many counts. V gene TRBV4-1 combines with J gene TRBJ1-1, with TRBD1 as a possible D gene (5 bases). From germline, CDR1 is MGHRA and CDR2 YSYEKL. The CDR3 consists of 15 residues. V shed 0 bases and J shed 4 bases, with 12 bases lying between them. CDR3 coding DNA: TGCGCCAGCAGCCAAGATGGGGGTCGTGGCACTGAAGCTTTCTTT. It is translated as CASSQDGGRGTEAFF.

The sample holds many counts of this clonotype. This chain joins TRBV3-1 and TRBJ1-6; D call uncertain. CDR3 size: 14 residues. V was shortened by 4 bases and J by 10 bases, with 14 bases between the two germline ends. Germline V CDR1 and CDR2: LGHDT, YNNKEL (reference sequence). For the CDR3, the DNA is TGTGCCAGCAGCCCCGCATTAGGAGAATCACCCCTCCACTTT. This translates into CASSPALGESPLHF.

This clonotype was picked up many times. This chain joins TRBV2 and TRBJ2-3, with 7 bases matching TRBD2. Trimming at V came to 3 bases and at J to 6 bases, leaving 6 bases not matched to a gene. CDR3 size: 14 residues. CDR1 and CDR2 (germline): SNHLY, FYNNEI. CDR3: CASSDRRAGDTQYF. DNA of the CDR3: TGTGCCAGCAGTGATCGGCGAGCGGGGGATACGCAGTATTTT.

The chain has TRBV20-1 and TRBJ2-1, with 7 positions matching TRBD1. With V trimmed by 2 bases and J by 4 bases, 5 bases remained unmatched. The CDR3 extends over 14 amino acids. Germline V CDR1 and CDR2: DFQATT, SNEGSKA (reference sequence). CDR3 sequence reads: CSARKPGQYNEQFF. Here the CDR3 DNA reads TGCAGTGCTAGAAAACCGGGACAGTACAATGAGCAGTTCTTC.

The J gene is TRBJ2-6, the V gene TRBV15, with unresolved D. V was trimmed by 0 bases and J by 4 bases, leaving 13 bases between them. Germline V gene lookup returns CDR1 LNHNV and CDR2 YYDKDF (reference sequence). This CDR3 has 17 residues. In DNA form, the CDR3 reads TGTGCCACCAGCAGAGATTGGTTAGGGCACGGGGCCAACGTCCTGACTTTC. This codes for CATSRDWLGHGANVLTF.